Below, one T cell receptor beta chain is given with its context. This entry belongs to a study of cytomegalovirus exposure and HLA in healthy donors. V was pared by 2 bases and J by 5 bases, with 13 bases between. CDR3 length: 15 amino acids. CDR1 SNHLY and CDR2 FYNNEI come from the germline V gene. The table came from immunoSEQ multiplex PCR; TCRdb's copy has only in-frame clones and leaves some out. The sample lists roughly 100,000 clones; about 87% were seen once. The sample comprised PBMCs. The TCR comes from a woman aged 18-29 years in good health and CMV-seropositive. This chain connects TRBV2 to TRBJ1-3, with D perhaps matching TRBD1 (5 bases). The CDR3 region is CASSEQQASRNTIYF. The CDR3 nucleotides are TGTGCCAGCAGTGAACAACAGGCCAGCAGAAACACCATATATTTT. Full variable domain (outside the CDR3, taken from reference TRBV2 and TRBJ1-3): EPEVTQTPSHQVTQMGQEVILRCVPISNHLYFYWYRQILGQKVEFLVSFYNNEISEKSEIFDDQFSVERPDGSNFTLKIRSTKLEDSAMYFCASSEQQASRNTIYFGEGSWLTVV.